A single sample gave rise to the 2 T cell receptor beta chains below, sequenced in a study of post-analysis software for immune sequencing data. Study results and limitations: Patients carried roughly 5 TRBV segments more frequently than controls did, and TRBV5-6, TRBV5-1 and TRBV20-1 were among them.

The authors incorporated unique molecular identifiers into the TCR beta cDNA libraries. TCRdb ran MiXCR on the PCR reads and lists one entry per CDR3 protein. The sample includes roughly 700,000 distinct CDR3 sequences, 30% of them seen just once. Their antigen targets remain unknown. The sample taken for sequencing was blood. The receptors were gathered from a girl aged 5 to 17 with multiple sclerosis.

This clonotype came up many times. CDR3 nucleotides: TGCAGTGCTAGAGATCGGGGCAGTAAAATTACAATTGCGCAGTTCTTC. It is translated as CSARDRGSKITIAQFF. The chain has TRBV20-1 and TRBJ2-1; D possibly uses TRBD1 or TRBD2 (5 bases each). The CDR3 runs to 16 residues. Germline V gene data show CDR1 as DFQATT and CDR2 as SNEGSKA (reference sequence). V dropped 0 bases and J dropped 12 bases, with 24 bases sitting between them.

This clonotype was counted only a few times. This chain joins TRBV6-2 or TRBV6-3 and TRBJ2-1, with 9 positions matching TRBD2. Per the germline V gene, CDR1 is MNHEY and CDR2 is SVGEGT. J lost 2 bases, V lost 4 bases, and 0 bases had no gene match. This CDR3 has 14 amino acids. The CDR3 loop is CASSWTSAYNEQFF. The CDR3 nucleotides are TGTGCCAGCAGTTGGACTAGCGCCTACAATGAGCAGTTCTTC.